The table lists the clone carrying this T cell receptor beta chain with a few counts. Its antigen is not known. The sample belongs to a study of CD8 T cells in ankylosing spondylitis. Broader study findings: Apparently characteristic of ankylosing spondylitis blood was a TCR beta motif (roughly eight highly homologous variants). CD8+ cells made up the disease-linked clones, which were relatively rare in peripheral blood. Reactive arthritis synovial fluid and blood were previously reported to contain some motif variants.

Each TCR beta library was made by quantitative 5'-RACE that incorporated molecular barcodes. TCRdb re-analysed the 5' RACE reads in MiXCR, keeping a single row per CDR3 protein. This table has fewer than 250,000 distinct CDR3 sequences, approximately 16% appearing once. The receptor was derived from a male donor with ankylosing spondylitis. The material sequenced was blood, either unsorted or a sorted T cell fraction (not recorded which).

CDR3 nucleotide sequence: TGTGCCAGCAGTTTTGGGACAGTTATAAACTATGGCTACACCTTC. As protein: CASSFGTVINYGYTF. The chain carries TRBV12-3 or TRBV12-4 and TRBJ1-2, with TRBD1 matching over 7 bases. The CDR3 contains 15 residues. Trimming at V came to 3 bases and at J to 2 bases, leaving 6 bases not matched to a gene.